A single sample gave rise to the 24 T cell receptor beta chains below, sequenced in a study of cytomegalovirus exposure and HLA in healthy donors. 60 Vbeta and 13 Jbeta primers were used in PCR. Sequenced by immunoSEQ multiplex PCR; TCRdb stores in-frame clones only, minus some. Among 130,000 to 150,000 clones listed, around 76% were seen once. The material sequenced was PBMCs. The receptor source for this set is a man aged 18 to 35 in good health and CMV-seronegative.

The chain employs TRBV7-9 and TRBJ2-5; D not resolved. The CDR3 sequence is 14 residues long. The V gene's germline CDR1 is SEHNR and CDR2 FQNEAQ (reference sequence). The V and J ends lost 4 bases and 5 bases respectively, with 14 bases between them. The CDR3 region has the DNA TGTGCCAGCAGCTCCCCTCTTAGTCGGGAGACCCAGTACTTC. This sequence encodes CASSSPLSRETQYF.

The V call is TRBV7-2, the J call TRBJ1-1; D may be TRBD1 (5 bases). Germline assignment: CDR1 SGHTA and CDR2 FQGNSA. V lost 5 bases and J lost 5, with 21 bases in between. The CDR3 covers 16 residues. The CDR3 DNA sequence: TGTGCCAGCAGCGCCCCGGGTGGGGGGGGTAGGACTGAAGCTTTCTTT. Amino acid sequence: CASSAPGGGGRTEAFF.

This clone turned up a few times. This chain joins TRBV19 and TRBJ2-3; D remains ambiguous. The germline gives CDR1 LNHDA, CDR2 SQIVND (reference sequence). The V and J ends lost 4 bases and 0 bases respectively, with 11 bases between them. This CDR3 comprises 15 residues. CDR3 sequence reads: CASSNRSWSTDTQYF. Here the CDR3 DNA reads TGTGCCAGTAGTAATAGGAGTTGGAGCACAGATACGCAGTATTTT.

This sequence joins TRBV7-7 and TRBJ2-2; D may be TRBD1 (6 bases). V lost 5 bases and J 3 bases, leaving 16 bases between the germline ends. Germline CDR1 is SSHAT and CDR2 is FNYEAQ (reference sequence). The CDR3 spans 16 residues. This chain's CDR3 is CASSQLVGADTGELFF. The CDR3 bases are TGTGCCAGCAGCCAGCTGGTGGGGGCGGACACCGGGGAGCTGTTTTTT.

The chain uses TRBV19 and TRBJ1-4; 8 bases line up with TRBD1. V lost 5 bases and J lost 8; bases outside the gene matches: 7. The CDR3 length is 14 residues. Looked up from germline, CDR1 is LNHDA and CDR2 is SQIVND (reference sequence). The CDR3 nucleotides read TGTGCCAGTAGTGACCGGGACAGGACAGAAAAACTGTTTTTT. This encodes CASSDRDRTEKLFF.

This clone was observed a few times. CDR3 amino acids: CASKLAGGTVGYEQYF. The CDR3 nucleotides are TGTGCCAGCAAATTAGCGGGAGGGACCGTTGGGTACGAGCAGTACTTC. The rearrangement uses TRBV27 and TRBJ2-7; 11 bases match TRBD2. This CDR3 is 16 amino acids long. After removal of 7 bases from V and 4 bases from J, the junction contained 12 bases not matched to a gene. The germline V gene has CDR1 MNHEY and CDR2 SMNVEV (reference sequence).

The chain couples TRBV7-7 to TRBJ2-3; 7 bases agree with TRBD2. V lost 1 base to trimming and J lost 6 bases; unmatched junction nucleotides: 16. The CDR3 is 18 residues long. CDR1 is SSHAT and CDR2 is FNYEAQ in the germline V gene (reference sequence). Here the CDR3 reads CASSLVPYGGGPQDTQYF. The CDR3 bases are TGTGCCAGCAGCTTAGTACCCTACGGCGGGGGACCACAGGATACGCAGTATTTT.

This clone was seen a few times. CDR3 nucleotide sequence: TGTGCCAGCAGGATAACCACAGGGGTCTATGGCTACACCTTC. Translated: CASRITTGVYGYTF. The chain employs TRBV6-1 and TRBJ1-2, with TRBD1 identical over 7 bases. The V gene's germline CDR1 is MNHNS and CDR2 SASEGT. The CDR3 has 14 residues. Trimming at V came to 6 bases and at J to 4 bases, leaving 8 bases not matched to a gene.

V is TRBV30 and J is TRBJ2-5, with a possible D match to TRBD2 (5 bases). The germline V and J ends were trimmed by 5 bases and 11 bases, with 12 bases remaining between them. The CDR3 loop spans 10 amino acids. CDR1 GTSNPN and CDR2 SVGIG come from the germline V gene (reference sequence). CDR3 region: CAWGSIGQYF. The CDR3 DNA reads TGTGCCTGGGGGAGCATAGGGCAGTACTTC.

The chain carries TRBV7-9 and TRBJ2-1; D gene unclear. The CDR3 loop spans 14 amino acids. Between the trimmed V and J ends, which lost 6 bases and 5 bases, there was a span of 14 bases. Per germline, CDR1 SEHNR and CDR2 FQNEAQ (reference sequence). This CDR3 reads CASSILLVDNEQFF. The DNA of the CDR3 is TGTGCCAGCAGTATTTTATTAGTCGACAATGAGCAGTTCTTC.

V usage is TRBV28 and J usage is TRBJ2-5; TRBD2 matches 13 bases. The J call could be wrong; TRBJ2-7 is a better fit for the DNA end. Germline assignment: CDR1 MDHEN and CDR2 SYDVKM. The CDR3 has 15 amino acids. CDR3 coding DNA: TGTGCCAGCAGTTCGGGGACTAGCGGGAACTACGAGCAGTACTTC. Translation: CASSSGTSGNYEQYF.

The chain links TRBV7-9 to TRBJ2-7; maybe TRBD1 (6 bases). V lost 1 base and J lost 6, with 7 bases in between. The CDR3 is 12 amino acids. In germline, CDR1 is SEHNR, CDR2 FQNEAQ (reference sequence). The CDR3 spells CASSLGTVEQYF. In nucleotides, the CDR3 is TGTGCCAGCAGCTTAGGGACAGTCGAGCAGTACTTC.

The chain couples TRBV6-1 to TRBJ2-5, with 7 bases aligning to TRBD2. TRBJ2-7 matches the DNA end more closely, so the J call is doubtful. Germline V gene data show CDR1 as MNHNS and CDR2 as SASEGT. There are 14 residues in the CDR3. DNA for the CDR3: TGTGCCAGCAGTGAAAATGGGAGGGATTACGAGCAGTACTTC. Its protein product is CASSENGRDYEQYF.

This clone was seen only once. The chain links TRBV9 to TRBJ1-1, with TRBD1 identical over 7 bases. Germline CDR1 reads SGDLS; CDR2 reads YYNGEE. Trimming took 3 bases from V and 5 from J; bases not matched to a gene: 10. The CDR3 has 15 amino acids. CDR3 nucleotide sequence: TGTGCCAGCAGCGCTCTTACAGGGGCGAGGACTGAAGCTTTCTTT. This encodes CASSALTGARTEAFF.

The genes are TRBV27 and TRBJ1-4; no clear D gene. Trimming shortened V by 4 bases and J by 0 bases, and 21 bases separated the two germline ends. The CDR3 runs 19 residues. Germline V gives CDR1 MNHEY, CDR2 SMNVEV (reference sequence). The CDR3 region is CASSSPTRPSATTNEKLFF. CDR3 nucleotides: TGTGCCAGCAGTTCACCGACACGGCCGTCGGCAACAACTAATGAAAAACTGTTTTTT.

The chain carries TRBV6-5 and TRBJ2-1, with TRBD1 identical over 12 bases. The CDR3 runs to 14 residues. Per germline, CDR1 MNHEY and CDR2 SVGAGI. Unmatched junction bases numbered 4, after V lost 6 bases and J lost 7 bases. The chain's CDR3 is CASRPGQGANEQFF. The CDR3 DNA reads TGTGCCAGCAGGCCGGGACAGGGGGCGAATGAGCAGTTCTTC.

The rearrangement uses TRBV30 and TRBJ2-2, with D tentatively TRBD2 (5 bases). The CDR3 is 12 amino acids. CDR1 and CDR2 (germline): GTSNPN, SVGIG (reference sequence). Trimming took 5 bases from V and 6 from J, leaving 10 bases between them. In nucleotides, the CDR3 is TGTGCCTGGGGCCACGGGGCCGGGGAGCTGTTTTTT. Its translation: CAWGHGAGELFF.

CDR3 residues: CASSASGSYEQYF. For the CDR3, the DNA is TGCGCCAGCAGCGCTAGCGGGAGTTACGAGCAGTACTTC. The rearrangement joins TRBV5-1 to TRBJ2-7; 10 nucleotides line up with TRBD2. CDR1 and CDR2 from the germline V gene are SGHRS and YFSETQ. CDR3 length: 13 residues. After removal of 4 bases from V and 4 bases from J, the junction contained 2 bases not matched to a gene.

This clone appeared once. CDR3: CASSPGSWQGAGEQYF. The CDR3 nucleotides read TGCGCCAGCAGCCCGGGTAGTTGGCAGGGGGCCGGCGAGCAGTACTTC. The chain combines TRBV5-1 with TRBJ2-7, with 8 bases that match TRBD1. CDR3 length: 16 residues. CDR1 is SGHRS, CDR2 YFSETQ, per germline. Losses at the gene ends were 4 bases for V and 6 bases for J; bases not matched to a gene: 15.

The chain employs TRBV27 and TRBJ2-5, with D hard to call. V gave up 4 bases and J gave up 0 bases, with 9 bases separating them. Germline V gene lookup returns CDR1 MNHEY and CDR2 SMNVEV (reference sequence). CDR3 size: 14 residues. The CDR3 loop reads CASSSERYQETQYF. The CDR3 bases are TGTGCCAGCAGTTCCGAGCGATACCAAGAGACCCAGTACTTC.

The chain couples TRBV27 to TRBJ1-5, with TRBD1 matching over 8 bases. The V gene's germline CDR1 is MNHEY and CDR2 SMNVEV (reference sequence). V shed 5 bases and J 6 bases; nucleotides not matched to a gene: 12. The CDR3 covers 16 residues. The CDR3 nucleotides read TGTGCCAGCAGTCTGACCCCCAGGGGGCCGAGTCAGCCCCAGCATTTT. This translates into CASSLTPRGPSQPQHF.

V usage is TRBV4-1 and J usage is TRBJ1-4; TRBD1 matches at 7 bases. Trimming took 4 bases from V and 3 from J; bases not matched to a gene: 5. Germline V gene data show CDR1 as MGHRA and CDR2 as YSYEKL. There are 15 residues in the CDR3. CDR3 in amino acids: CASSRGQFANEKLFF. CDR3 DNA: TGCGCCAGCAGCCGGGGACAGTTTGCTAATGAAAAACTGTTTTTT.

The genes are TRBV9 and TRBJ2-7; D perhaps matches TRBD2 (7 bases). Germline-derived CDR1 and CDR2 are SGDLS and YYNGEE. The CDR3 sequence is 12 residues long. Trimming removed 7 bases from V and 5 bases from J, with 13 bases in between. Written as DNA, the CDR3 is TGTGCCAGCTCCCCGGGGGGCGACGAGCAGTACTTC. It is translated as CASSPGGDEQYF.

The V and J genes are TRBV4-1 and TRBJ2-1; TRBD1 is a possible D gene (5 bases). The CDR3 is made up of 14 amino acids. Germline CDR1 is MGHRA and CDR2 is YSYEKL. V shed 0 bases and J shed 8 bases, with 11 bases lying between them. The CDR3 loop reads CASSQEPRVDEQFF. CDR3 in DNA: TGCGCCAGCAGCCAAGAGCCCAGGGTGGATGAGCAGTTCTTC.